The 19 T cell receptor beta chains below all came from one sample that was sequenced in a study of response to subunit inactivated influenza vaccine. MiXCR was run by TCRdb on the RT-PCR reads, yielding one entry per CDR3 protein. Here the sample spans a few hundred thousand distinct CDR3 sequences, 12% to 15% being singletons. The sample here was PBMCs from blood, taken less than 13 days after vaccination. These receptor sequences come from a man aged 50 to 59 who received an inactivated influenza vaccine.

This clonotype came up a few times. The chain couples TRBV4-2 to TRBJ2-3, with 8 positions matching TRBD2. The CDR3 extends over 16 amino acids. Germline V gives CDR1 LGHNA, CDR2 YNFKEQ. The V gene end was trimmed by 1 base and the J gene end by 5 bases; junction bases not matched to a gene: 8. In nucleotides, the CDR3 is TGTGCCAGCAGCCAAGTTGCGGGGGGCAACGAAGATACGCAGTATTTT. Translated, it gives CASSQVAGGNEDTQYF.

This clonotype was seen a handful of times. The J gene is TRBJ1-5, the V gene TRBV15; D not resolved. The CDR3 is 15 residues long. Trimming left V 0 bases short and J 5 bases short, with 11 bases between. The V gene's germline CDR1 is LNHNV and CDR2 YYDKDF (reference sequence). The CDR3 region has the DNA TGTGCCACCAGCAGAGATGGTCGACGGGATCAGCCCCAGCATTTT. It encodes CATSRDGRRDQPQHF.

In its sample, this clonotype was seen a few times. The V gene is TRBV18, the J gene TRBJ2-3, with no clear D. The CDR3 contains 14 residues. The germline CDR1 and CDR2 sequences are KGHSH and LQKENI. The V end lost 3 bases, the J end lost 4 bases, and 11 bases lay between the germline ends. This CDR3 is CASSPWGAPDTQYF. In DNA, the CDR3 is TGTGCCAGCTCACCTTGGGGTGCCCCAGATACGCAGTATTTT.

The chain joins TRBV2 to TRBJ2-7, with 8 bases fitting TRBD1. The CDR3 is 15 residues long. CDR1 SNHLY and CDR2 FYNNEI come from the germline V gene. The J segment lost 3 bases and the V segment lost 3 bases, leaving 7 bases of the junction unmatched. This CDR3 reads CASSDLGQAIYEQYF. The DNA of the CDR3 is TGTGCCAGCAGTGACTTGGGACAGGCGATCTACGAGCAGTACTTC.

This sequence joins TRBV29-1 and TRBJ2-1; 8 nucleotides line up with TRBD2. Germline CDR1 reads SQVTM; CDR2 reads ANQGSEA. V shed 7 bases and J 8 bases; nucleotides not matched to a gene: 10. CDR3 size: 13 residues. The CDR3, as DNA: TGCAGCGCCAGGCCTTCTAGCGGGCATGAGCAGTTCTTC. Translating it yields CSARPSSGHEQFF.

The chain employs TRBV12-3 or TRBV12-4 and TRBJ2-1; D is undetermined. V was cut by 5 bases and J by 9 bases, with 14 bases left in between. There are 13 residues in the CDR3. CDR3 residues: CASSTPIESEQFF. CDR3 sequence (DNA): TGTGCCAGCAGTACACCGATAGAAAGTGAGCAGTTCTTC.

The sample holds many counts of this clonotype. This chain uses TRBV10-2 with TRBJ2-3, with 8 bases aligning to TRBD1. V lost 11 bases and J lost 2; bases outside the gene matches: 12. This CDR3 comprises 15 residues. In germline, CDR1 is WSHSY, CDR2 SAAADI. CDR3 sequence: CAGSKDRVSTDTQYF. CDR3 in DNA: TGCGCCGGATCCAAGGACAGGGTTTCCACAGATACGCAGTATTTT.

This clonotype has just a few counts. This sequence joins TRBV7-9 and TRBJ2-2; D is ambiguous. This CDR3 comprises 17 residues. Looked up from germline, CDR1 is SEHNR and CDR2 is FQNEAQ (reference sequence). V was cut by 3 bases and J by 4 bases, with 18 bases left in between. CDR3 bases: TGTGCCAGCAGCTTTTCGGTTATTGCGGAACCCACCGGGGAGCTGTTTTTT. Translating it yields CASSFSVIAEPTGELFF.

The CDR3 nucleotides read TGTGCCAGCAGCCAAGATTTGGCGCCTCCCCAGCATTTT. Its protein is CASSQDLAPPQHF. This sequence joins TRBV4-2 and TRBJ1-5; the D is unclear. This CDR3 contains 13 residues. Germline CDR1 and CDR2: LGHNA and YNFKEQ. The V gene lost 0 bases and the J gene lost 10 bases, with 10 bases spanning the gap.

This clonotype was counted many times. The genes are TRBV12-3 or TRBV12-4 and TRBJ2-3; D is undetermined. CDR3 length: 13 residues. Trimming took 2 bases from V and 4 from J, leaving 7 bases between them. In nucleotides, the CDR3 is TGTGCCAGCAGTTTATTTCGGTCAGATACGCAGTATTTT. Translated, it gives CASSLFRSDTQYF.

The chain couples TRBV9 to TRBJ2-7, with a tentative D call TRBD1 (5 bases). CDR3 length: 14 amino acids. Germline loops: CDR1 SGDLS, CDR2 YYNGEE. With 1 base removed from V and 5 bases from J, the gap between germline ends came to 13 bases. This chain's CDR3 is CASSVTPLDNEQYF. DNA for the CDR3: TGTGCCAGCAGCGTAACACCTTTGGACAACGAGCAGTACTTC.

There are a few counts of this clonotype. The rearrangement links TRBV7-3 to TRBJ2-5; 12 nucleotides agree with TRBD2. J was trimmed by 2 bases and V by 6 bases; bases with no gene match: 4. Per germline, CDR1 SGHTA and CDR2 FQGTGA. This CDR3 spans 15 amino acids. The CDR3 region is CASSIGLAGQETQYF. CDR3 DNA sequence: TGTGCCAGCAGTATAGGACTAGCGGGACAAGAGACCCAGTACTTC. The whole variable domain, filled in from reference TRBV7-3 and TRBJ2-5, reads GAGVSQTPSNKVTEKGKYVELRCDPISGHTALYWYRQSLGQGPEFLIYFQGTGAADDSGLPNDRFFAVRPEGSVSTLKIQRTERGDSAVYLCASSIGLAGQETQYFGPGTRLLVL.

The V and J genes are TRBV6-2 or TRBV6-3 and TRBJ2-7; tentatively, D is TRBD1 (6 bases). The germline V gene encodes CDR1 MNHEY and CDR2 SVGEGT. This CDR3 contains 13 residues. V was trimmed by 7 bases and J by 5 bases, leaving 15 bases between them. The CDR3 sequence: CASKKAGDNEQYF. CDR3 bases: TGTGCCAGCAAAAAGGCAGGGGACAACGAGCAGTACTTC.

This clonotype was seen more than once but under ten times. Germline is not matched at one junction end, which may reflect a read error. The chain carries TRBV5-1 and TRBJ2-3, with D possibly TRBD2 on 6 matching bases. The CDR3 consists of 16 residues. Per germline, CDR1 SGHRS and CDR2 YFSETQ. The CDR3 coding sequence is TGCGCCAGCAGCTTGGGCCGAGGGGAGGTCACAGTTACGCAGTATTTT. It codes for CASSLGRGEVTVTQYF.

This clonotype occurred a few times. The CDR3 loop is CASSLSNANEKLFF. The CDR3 DNA sequence: TGTGCCAGCAGCTTATCCAATGCTAATGAAAAACTGTTTTTT. J is TRBJ1-4 and V is TRBV7-9; D is unresolved. The germline gives CDR1 SEHNR, CDR2 FQNEAQ (reference sequence). CDR3 length: 14 amino acids. V shed 2 bases and J shed 3 bases, with 7 bases lying between them.

The rearrangement uses TRBV12-1 and TRBJ2-1; the table's D call, TRBD1, has no DNA check behind it. TRBV12-1 is marked as a pseudogene. The CDR3 is 14 residues long. CDR3 sequence: CASSFRDRDHEQFF. The DNA for the CDR3 is TGTGCCAGCAGCTTTAGGGACAGGGACCATGAGCAGTTCTTC.

The genes are TRBV5-6 and TRBJ1-3; the D is unclear. Germline V gene sequence: CDR1 SGHDT, CDR2 YYEEEE. The CDR3 totals 15 residues. Deletions cut 5 bases from V and 3 bases from J, with 15 bases between. The chain's CDR3 is CASRQYGQDGNTIYF. As DNA, the CDR3 is TGTGCCAGCAGACAATATGGGCAGGATGGAAACACCATATATTTT.

The rearrangement uses TRBV25-1 and TRBJ1-4; perhaps TRBD1 as D (5 bases). CDR3 length: 14 residues. Trimming shortened V by 7 bases and J by 4 bases, and 13 bases separated the two germline ends. Per the germline V gene, CDR1 is MGHDK and CDR2 is SYGVNS. The CDR3 protein is CASKETALNEKLFF. Here the CDR3 DNA reads TGTGCCAGCAAAGAGACAGCCCTTAATGAAAAACTGTTTTTT. Full variable domain (rest looked up from reference TRBV25-1 and TRBJ1-4): EADIYQTPRYLVIGTGKKITLECSQTMGHDKMYWYQQDPGMELHLIHYSYGVNSTEKGDLSSESTVSRIRTEHFPLTLESARPSHTSQYLCASKETALNEKLFFGSGTQLSVL.

The CDR3 sequence: CASRQVEALNTGELFF. For the CDR3, the DNA is TGTGCCAGCAGACAGGTAGAAGCGCTGAACACCGGGGAGCTGTTTTTT. The chain links TRBV4-2 to TRBJ2-2; D may be TRBD1 (5 bases). Trimming left V 6 bases short and J 1 base short, with 15 bases between. The germline V gene has CDR1 LGHNA and CDR2 YNFKEQ. The CDR3 is 16 residues long.